These 28 T cell receptor beta chains share one sample of origin, sequenced in a study of identical twins. TCRdb fed the 5' RACE reads into MiXCR, producing one record per CDR3 protein. Of roughly 1,500,000 distinct CDR3 sequences in the sample, 32% were seen once. Sequencing input: cord blood. The receptor set was obtained from a newborn girl in good health.

The rearrangement links TRBV20-1 to TRBJ1-5; the D is unclear. There are 13 residues in the CDR3. The V end was cut by 1 base, the J end by 6 bases, with 10 bases between. Germline V lookup: CDR1 DFQATT, CDR2 SNEGSKA (reference sequence). The CDR3 loop is CSARGVRSQPQHF. The CDR3 nucleotides read TGCAGTGCTAGAGGTGTAAGGAGTCAGCCCCAGCATTTT.

The chain combines TRBV2 with TRBJ1-5; TRBD1 matches 8 bases. The V gene end was trimmed by 5 bases and the J gene end by 5 bases; junction bases not matched to a gene: 8. Germline CDR1 reads SNHLY; CDR2 reads FYNNEI. This CDR3 is built from 15 residues. For the CDR3, the DNA is TGTGCCAGCAGTTTGAGGACAGGGCTAGATCAGCCCCAGCATTTT. It is translated as CASSLRTGLDQPQHF.

The gene calls are TRBV5-4 and TRBJ1-1; D might be TRBD1 (5 bases). The V end lost 3 bases, the J end lost 5 bases, and 20 bases lay between the germline ends. The length of the CDR3 is 16 residues. CDR1 SGHNT and CDR2 YYREEE come from the germline V gene (reference sequence). The CDR3 region is CASSSYVGGVGTEAFF. Here the CDR3 DNA reads TGTGCCAGCAGCTCGTATGTGGGGGGAGTAGGGACTGAAGCTTTCTTT.

The chain carries TRBV2 and TRBJ1-2; D ambiguous. Germline V gives CDR1 SNHLY, CDR2 FYNNEI. CDR3 length: 14 residues. Deletions cut 2 bases from V and 1 base from J, with 8 bases between. As DNA, the CDR3 is TGTGCCAGCAGTGAACGTCGGAATAACTATGGCTACACCTTC. Translated, it gives CASSERRNNYGYTF.

Concerning this clonotype: This may come from a read error, since a much larger clone is one base off. CDR3: CASSFAAGGYNEQYF. The CDR3 nucleotides read TGTGCCAGCAGTTTTGCAGCGGGAGGTTACAATGAGCAGTACTTC. V is TRBV27 and J is TRBJ2-1; 9 nucleotides line up with TRBD2. The DNA end is more similar to TRBJ2-7, so the J call may be wrong. The germline gives CDR1 MNHEY, CDR2 SMNVEV (reference sequence). The CDR3 consists of 15 residues.

The CDR3 sequence: CASSESVGGYGYTF. The CDR3 region has the DNA TGTGCCAGCAGTGAATCGGTGGGTGGCTATGGCTACACCTTC. This chain joins TRBV2 and TRBJ1-2; D remains ambiguous. Germline lookup yields CDR1 SNHLY and CDR2 FYNNEI. V shed 2 bases and J shed 4 bases, with 11 bases lying between them. The CDR3 is made up of 14 amino acids.

The genes are TRBV28 and TRBJ2-1; D may be TRBD1 or TRBD2 (5 bases each). CDR3 length: 16 residues. The germline gives CDR1 MDHEN, CDR2 SYDVKM. Trimming removed 3 bases at V and 13 bases at J, with 25 bases between. The CDR3 is CASSLAGTPIRGTQFF. DNA of the CDR3: TGTGCCAGCAGTTTGGCCGGGACCCCGATTAGAGGGACCCAGTTCTTC.

The J gene is TRBJ1-2, the V gene TRBV4-1; no definite D call. Trimming stripped 1 base from V and 4 bases from J, with 13 bases between. CDR3 length equals 15 residues. Germline loops: CDR1 MGHRA, CDR2 YSYEKL. The CDR3 here is CASSQGAESVYGYTF. The CDR3 DNA reads as TGCGCCAGCAGCCAAGGAGCGGAATCAGTCTATGGCTACACCTTC.

The chain combines TRBV19 with TRBJ1-2; TRBD1 matches at 8 bases. Unmatched junction bases numbered 5, after V lost 6 bases and J lost 2 bases. CDR3 size: 14 residues. Germline-derived CDR1 and CDR2 are LNHDA and SQIVND (reference sequence). The CDR3 is CASRTGERNYGYTF. The CDR3 DNA follows: TGTGCCAGTAGGACAGGGGAGAGGAACTATGGCTACACCTTC. Full variable domain (remainder filled in from reference TRBV19 and TRBJ1-2): DGGITQSPKYLFRKEGQNVTLSCEQNLNHDAMYWYRQDPGQGLRLIYYSQIVNDFQKGDIAEGYSVSREKKESFPLTVTSAQKNPTAFYLCASRTGERNYGYTFGSGTRLTVV.

This clonotype appeared once. It may be a read error: a sequence one base away is much more abundant. The V call is TRBV5-6, the J call TRBJ2-5; perhaps D is TRBD1 or TRBD2 (5 bases each). The J call is uncertain, as TRBJ2-1 better fits the DNA end. The CDR3 length is 14 residues. Looked up from germline, CDR1 is SGHDT and CDR2 is YYEEEE. The chain's CDR3 is CASSFGATKETQFF. The CDR3 DNA is TGTGCCAGCAGCTTCGGGGCCACTAAAGAGACCCAGTTCTTC.

The rearrangement joins TRBV20-1 to TRBJ2-2; no clear D. The V gene's germline CDR1 is DFQATT and CDR2 SNEGSKA (reference sequence). The CDR3 has 13 amino acids. Deletions cut 3 bases from V and 5 bases from J, with 10 bases between. CDR3 region: CSASHVGTGELFF. The CDR3, as DNA: TGCAGTGCTAGCCATGTCGGGACCGGGGAGCTGTTTTTT.

The chain uses TRBV13 and TRBJ2-1; D is unclear. The J call is uncertain, as TRBJ2-7 better fits the DNA end. In germline, CDR1 is PRHDT, CDR2 FYEKMQ (reference sequence). This CDR3 region has 15 residues. The CDR3 here is CASSSVEGAYNEQYF. The DNA of the CDR3 is TGTGCCAGCAGCTCCGTTGAAGGTGCATACAATGAGCAGTACTTC.

DNA for the CDR3: TGTGCCAGCAGTTTAGGCTGGCTAGCGGGTTACAATGAGCAGTTCTTC. Protein product: CASSLGWLAGYNEQFF. The chain is built from TRBV27 and TRBJ2-1, with 8 bases fitting TRBD2. Germline lookup yields CDR1 MNHEY and CDR2 SMNVEV (reference sequence). V lost 2 bases to trimming and J lost 4 bases; unmatched junction nucleotides: 7. The CDR3 length is 16 residues.

There are a few counts of this clonotype. J is TRBJ1-2 and V is TRBV27; TRBD1 matches 8 bases. Per germline, CDR1 MNHEY and CDR2 SMNVEV (reference sequence). V lost 3 bases, J lost 3 bases, and 3 bases stayed unmatched. The CDR3 covers 14 residues. CDR3 amino acids: CASSFDRGYYGYTF. The DNA for the CDR3 is TGTGCCAGCAGTTTTGACAGGGGCTACTATGGCTACACCTTC.

This clonotype was seen only a few times. The V call is TRBV6-5, the J call TRBJ2-7; 11 bases map to TRBD2. Trimming at V came to 0 bases and at J to 4 bases, leaving 5 bases not matched to a gene. The CDR3 contains 16 residues. The germline V gene encodes CDR1 MNHEY and CDR2 SVGAGI. The CDR3 region is CASSYSLAGGRYEQYF. In DNA form, the CDR3 reads TGTGCCAGCAGTTACTCCTTAGCGGGAGGGAGGTACGAGCAGTACTTC.

This sequence joins TRBV20-1 and TRBJ2-7, with D unclear. Germline V gene lookup returns CDR1 DFQATT and CDR2 SNEGSKA (reference sequence). The germline V and J ends were trimmed by 4 bases and 1 base, with 5 bases remaining between them. There are 11 residues in the CDR3. The chain's CDR3 is CSAKLSYEQYF. CDR3 DNA: TGCAGTGCTAAGTTATCCTACGAGCAGTACTTC.

The V call is TRBV6-5, the J call TRBJ1-4; 8 positions agree with TRBD1. Germline V gives CDR1 MNHEY, CDR2 SVGAGI. This CDR3 comprises 15 residues. V dropped 3 bases and J dropped 8; count of bases not matched to a gene: 8. CDR3 region: CASSYRTGIGEKLFF. CDR3 coding DNA: TGTGCCAGCAGTTATAGGACAGGGATAGGGGAAAAACTGTTTTTT.

Concerning this clonotype: The junction does not match germline at one end; this may be a read error. The genes are TRBV20-1 and TRBJ1-1; tentatively, D is TRBD1 (6 bases). The CDR3 runs 14 residues. Germline CDR1 DFQATT, CDR2 SNEGSKA (reference sequence). CDR3 in amino acids: CGAGNRAPNTEAFF. CDR3 nucleotides: TGCGGTGCTGGGAACAGGGCCCCGAACACTGAAGCTTTCTTT.

The V gene is TRBV6-5, the J gene TRBJ2-5; 7 bases map to TRBD1. The CDR3 contains 16 residues. The junction had 17 bases not matched to a gene; V was cut back by 2 bases and J by 11 bases. CDR1 and CDR2 from the germline V gene are MNHEY and SVGAGI. CDR3 nucleotides: TGTGCCAGCAGTTACACCCGCGGACAGGCCGAATATGGGCAGTACTTC. This encodes CASSYTRGQAEYGQYF.

The V and J genes are TRBV9 and TRBJ2-3, with 10 bases lining up with TRBD2. CDR1 and CDR2 from the germline V gene are SGDLS and YYNGEE. J was trimmed by 4 bases and V by 2 bases; bases with no gene match: 4. This CDR3 has 15 residues. The CDR3 loop is CASSVSGGSADTQYF. The CDR3 nucleotides read TGTGCCAGCAGCGTTAGCGGGGGGTCTGCAGATACGCAGTATTTT.

The chain employs TRBV10-3 and TRBJ1-5, with D perhaps TRBD1 (5 bases). The CDR3 is 14 amino acids. Trimming shortened V by 1 base and J by 5 bases, and 9 bases separated the two germline ends. Germline CDR1 is ENHRY and CDR2 is SYGVKD. The CDR3 loop reads CAISELRGDQPQHF. CDR3 coding DNA: TGTGCCATCAGTGAGTTGAGGGGCGATCAGCCCCAGCATTTT.

The chain uses TRBV6-1 and TRBJ2-5; 9 nucleotides agree with TRBD2. There are 13 residues in the CDR3. J gave up 4 bases and V 7 bases, and 4 bases lay outside the gene matches. Per germline, CDR1 MNHNS and CDR2 SASEGT. This CDR3 reads CASTLAGGETQYF. The CDR3 region has the DNA TGTGCCAGCACACTAGCGGGTGGAGAGACCCAGTACTTC.

This chain uses TRBV5-1 with TRBJ2-2; D is possibly TRBD2 (6 bases). CDR3 length equals 13 residues. In germline, CDR1 is SGHRS, CDR2 YFSETQ. V was pared by 4 bases and J by 4 bases, with 8 bases between. The CDR3 DNA sequence: TGCGCCAGCAGCGGGACTGGCACCGGGGAGCTGTTTTTT. This encodes CASSGTGTGELFF.

V is TRBV15 and J is TRBJ1-4; D ambiguous. Trimming cost V 3 bases and J 4 bases, with 9 bases left between them. The germline V gene has CDR1 LNHNV and CDR2 YYDKDF (reference sequence). The CDR3 loop spans 14 amino acids. Here the CDR3 reads CATSSDIVNEKLFF. As DNA, the CDR3 is TGTGCCACCAGCAGCGACATCGTTAATGAAAAACTGTTTTTT.

This clonotype came up a few times. CDR3 protein: CASSRDRHNEQFF. The CDR3 DNA is TGTGCCAGCAGCCGGGACAGGCACAATGAGCAGTTCTTC. The chain employs TRBV13 and TRBJ2-1; TRBD1 aligns across 8 bases. J was trimmed by 5 bases and V by 5 bases; bases with no gene match: 2. This CDR3 has 13 residues. Germline lookup yields CDR1 PRHDT and CDR2 FYEKMQ (reference sequence).

The J gene is TRBJ1-6, the V gene TRBV14; a possible D gene is TRBD1 (6 bases). V shed 0 bases and J shed 8 bases, with 11 bases lying between them. The CDR3 sequence is 15 residues long. In germline, CDR1 is SGHDN, CDR2 FVKESK. The CDR3 protein is CASSQDTGTDSPLHF. CDR3 sequence (DNA): TGTGCCAGCAGCCAAGATACAGGGACGGATTCACCCCTCCACTTT.

This clonotype was seen only a few times. This chain uses TRBV12-3 or TRBV12-4 with TRBJ1-2; 7 nucleotides line up with TRBD1. The CDR3 totals 14 residues. V lost 7 bases, J lost 4 bases, and 9 bases stayed unmatched. The CDR3 DNA reads TGTGCCAGCACCATCCACAGGGGAAGCTATGGCTACACCTTC. This encodes CASTIHRGSYGYTF.

A single count supports this clonotype. The CDR3 coding sequence is TGCAGTGCTAGAGTTGGGACAGGGCCAGGCAAAAACATTCAGTACTTC. Translation gives CSARVGTGPGKNIQYF. The J gene is TRBJ2-4, the V gene TRBV20-1; 9 bases line up with TRBD1. CDR1 and CDR2 (germline): DFQATT, SNEGSKA (reference sequence). The CDR3 length is 16 residues. Trimming removed 1 base from V and 3 bases from J; junction bases left unmatched: 7.